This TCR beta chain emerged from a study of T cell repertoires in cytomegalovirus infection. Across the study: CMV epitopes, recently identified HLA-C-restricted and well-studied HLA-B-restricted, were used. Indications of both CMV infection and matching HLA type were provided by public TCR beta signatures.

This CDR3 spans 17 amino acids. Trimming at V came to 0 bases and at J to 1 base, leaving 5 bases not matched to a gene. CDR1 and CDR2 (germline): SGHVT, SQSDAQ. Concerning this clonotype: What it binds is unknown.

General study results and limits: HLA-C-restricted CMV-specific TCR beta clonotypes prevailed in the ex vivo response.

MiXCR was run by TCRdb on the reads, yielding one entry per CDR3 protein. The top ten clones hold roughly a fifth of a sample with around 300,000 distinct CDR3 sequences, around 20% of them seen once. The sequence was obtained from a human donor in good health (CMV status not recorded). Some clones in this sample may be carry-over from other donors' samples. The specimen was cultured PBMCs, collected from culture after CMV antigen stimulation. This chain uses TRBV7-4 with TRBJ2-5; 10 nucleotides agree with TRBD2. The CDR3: CASSLAGLAVTQETQYF. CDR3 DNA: TGTGCCAGCAGCTTAGCCGGACTAGCGGTCACCCAAGAGACCCAGTACTTC.